The clone carrying this T cell receptor (beta chain) has only a few counts. As yet, its antigen is unknown. Template switching supplied a universal primer site; unique molecular identifiers were carried on the cDNA. One entry per CDR3 protein, called by TCRdb with MiXCR from the 5' RACE reads. Of hundreds of thousands of distinct CDR3 sequences listed, 6% to 6.5% are singletons. The germline V gene has CDR1 ENHRY and CDR2 SYGVKD. The V gene end was trimmed by 10 bases and the J gene end by 2 bases; junction bases not matched to a gene: 4. This CDR3 is 14 amino acids long. The data were taken from a study of identical twins. Findings and caveats of the study: While abundant cord blood beta clonotypes carried fewer insertions, memory repertoires showed no such pattern.

Sample: naive T cells sorted from blood. This TCR came from a man aged 18 to 29 in good health. This chain uses TRBV10-3 with TRBJ2-1, with TRBD1 matching over 11 bases. CDR3 coding DNA: TGTGCCAACCAGGGACAGGGGGCCTACAATGAGCAGTTCTTC. Protein product: CANQGQGAYNEQFF.